A single sample is the source of the 13 T cell receptor beta chains below, sequenced in a study of shared clonotypes between healthy human individuals. Produced via immunoSEQ multiplex PCR; TCRdb's table is partial and in-frame only. The repertoire holds 2 million to 2.5 million clones, approximately 93% seen once, with 0.35% to 0.45% in the top ten. Sequenced: naive CD4+ T cells from PBMCs. Subset of the sample: CD45RA+ positively selected. Receptors originate from a man between 18 and 29 years old in good health. Some clones in this sample may be carry-over from other donors' samples.

The chain employs TRBV10-2 and TRBJ2-1, with D possibly matching TRBD1 (5 bases). This CDR3 contains 13 residues. With 7 bases removed from V and 0 bases from J, the gap between germline ends came to 7 bases. Germline V CDR1 and CDR2: WSHSY, SAAADI. CDR3 sequence reads: CASTGNSYNEQFF. CDR3 bases: TGCGCCAGCACAGGGAACTCCTACAATGAGCAGTTCTTC.

The rearrangement links TRBV18 to TRBJ2-7; 13 positions match TRBD2. Germline V CDR1 and CDR2: KGHSH, LQKENI. Trimming at V came to 3 bases and at J to 2 bases, leaving 7 bases not matched to a gene. The CDR3 extends over 17 amino acids. The CDR3 region is CASSPSYGTSGTYEQYF. CDR3 DNA: TGTGCCAGCTCACCCTCATATGGGACTAGCGGGACCTACGAGCAGTACTTC.

The V and J genes are TRBV25-1 and TRBJ2-2; 7 positions agree with TRBD2. The junction had 2 bases not matched to a gene; V was cut back by 4 bases and J by 0 bases. There are 15 residues in the CDR3. The germline V gene has CDR1 MGHDK and CDR2 SYGVNS. This CDR3 is CASSVGGANTGELFF. CDR3 DNA: TGTGCCAGCAGTGTGGGAGGGGCGAACACCGGGGAGCTGTTTTTT.

The genes are TRBV5-1 and TRBJ1-2, with D perhaps TRBD1 (5 bases). Germline V gene data show CDR1 as SGHRS and CDR2 as YFSETQ. This CDR3 contains 14 residues. The V end lost 0 bases, the J end lost 6 bases, and 12 bases lay between the germline ends. The CDR3, as DNA: TGCGCCAGCAGCTTGGGACAGCCGGGGGATGGCTACACCTTC. As protein: CASSLGQPGDGYTF.

This chain links TRBV30 with TRBJ2-5; 7 nucleotides agree with TRBD2. The DNA end is a closer match to TRBJ2-7, so the J assignment may be wrong. This CDR3 region has 14 residues. CDR1 and CDR2 (germline): GTSNPN, SVGIG (reference sequence). The CDR3 coding sequence is TGTGCCTGGAGTGTGAGGCGGGAGTTTAGCGAGCAGTACTTC. As protein: CAWSVRREFSEQYF.

The chain is built from TRBV5-1 and TRBJ2-7; 7 bases are a match to TRBD2. The germline V gene encodes CDR1 SGHRS and CDR2 YFSETQ. The CDR3 is 16 residues long. J lost 3 bases, V lost 1 base, and 10 bases had no gene match. The CDR3 loop reads CASSLLVSSGNYEQYF. CDR3 bases: TGCGCCAGCAGCTTGCTCGTGTCTAGCGGAAACTACGAGCAGTACTTC.

The chain combines TRBV4-1 with TRBJ2-2, with a possible D match to TRBD2 (6 bases). The CDR3 spans 18 residues. Germline CDR1 MGHRA, CDR2 YSYEKL. V lost 1 base and J lost 5, with 20 bases in between. CDR3 residues: CASSQGLYGGTGTGELFF. The CDR3 DNA reads TGCGCCAGCAGCCAAGGGCTTTACGGGGGTACAGGAACCGGGGAGCTGTTTTTT.

The rearrangement joins TRBV6-5 to TRBJ2-2; D is unresolved. V was cut by 8 bases and J by 7 bases, with 14 bases left in between. Germline V gene sequence: CDR1 MNHEY, CDR2 SVGAGI. The CDR3 contains 13 residues. In DNA, the CDR3 is TGTGCCAGCGTTTCCCCCGCCAGCGGGGAGCTGTTTTTT. Translating it yields CASVSPASGELFF.

On this clone itself: This CDR3 is also generated by other DNA sequences in the sample. The J gene is TRBJ2-2, the V gene TRBV5-1; either TRBD1 or TRBD2 may supply D (5 bases each). The CDR3 totals 15 residues. Germline-derived CDR1 and CDR2 are SGHRS and YFSETQ. Trimming removed 4 bases from V and 2 bases from J, with 12 bases in between. CDR3 residues: CASSVGTANTGELFF. For the CDR3, the DNA is TGCGCCAGCAGCGTAGGGACGGCAAACACCGGGGAGCTGTTTTTT. The variable domain in full, with the rest retrieved from reference TRBV5-1 and TRBJ2-2, is KAGVTQTPRYLIKTRGQQVTLSCSPISGHRSVSWYQQTPGQGLQFLFEYFSETQRNKGNFPGRFSGRQFSNSRSEMNVSTLELGDSALYLCASSVGTANTGELFFGEGSRLTVL.

In its sample, this clone was seen once. The V gene is TRBV10-1, the J gene TRBJ2-7; 8 nucleotides line up with TRBD2. The junction had 4 bases not matched to a gene; V was cut back by 0 bases and J by 0 bases. The CDR3 totals 16 residues. Germline V gives CDR1 WNHNN, CDR2 SYGVQD (reference sequence). In DNA, the CDR3 is TGCGCCAGCAGTGAGTCGTGCGGGAGGCCCTCCTACGAGCAGTACTTC. This gives the protein CASSESCGRPSYEQYF.

The chain links TRBV28 to TRBJ2-3, with TRBD1 identical over 12 bases. The CDR3 length is 16 residues. V dropped 4 bases and J dropped 4; count of bases not matched to a gene: 6. CDR1 MDHEN and CDR2 SYDVKM come from the germline V gene. As DNA, the CDR3 is TGTGCCAGCAGTTCTCCGGGACAGGGGGCGGCAGATACGCAGTATTTT. Translating gives CASSSPGQGAADTQYF.

The rearrangement joins TRBV5-1 to TRBJ1-1, with D possibly TRBD1 on 6 matching bases. This CDR3 has 14 amino acids. With 5 bases removed from V and 2 bases from J, the gap between germline ends came to 13 bases. CDR1 SGHRS and CDR2 YFSETQ come from the germline V gene. CDR3 loop: CASSYRDSNTEAFF. As DNA, the CDR3 is TGCGCCAGCAGTTACAGGGACTCTAACACTGAAGCTTTCTTT.

In its sample, this clone was seen a few times. This CDR3 reads CASSISLVNTEAFF. The DNA of the CDR3 is TGTGCCAGTAGTATTTCTCTGGTGAACACTGAAGCTTTCTTT. The chain recombines TRBV19 with TRBJ1-1; D is uncertain. The CDR3 length is 14 residues. The germline V gene encodes CDR1 LNHDA and CDR2 SQIVND (reference sequence). The ends were cut back, 3 bases at V and 0 bases at J, with 8 bases in the middle.